These 10 T cell receptor beta chains were sequenced from one sample in a study of blood T cells in healthy people across ages. PCR was performed a second time for 7 to 11 cycles using a sample-barcoded 5' primer and a J-beta primer mix. From the 5' RACE reads, TCRdb called clonotypes with MiXCR, one entry per CDR3 protein. This sample has approximately 1,100,000 distinct CDR3 sequences, with under 55% found just once. Sample: blood. The receptor source for this set is a woman aged 60-75 years in good health.

The rearrangement joins TRBV12-3 or TRBV12-4 to TRBJ2-1; D possibly uses TRBD1 or TRBD2 (5 bases each). The CDR3 spans 14 residues. The germline V and J ends were trimmed by 7 bases and 1 base, with 11 bases remaining between them. The DNA of the CDR3 is TGTGCCAGCAAGAGGGACCAATCCTACAATGAGCAGTTCTTC. Residues: CASKRDQSYNEQFF.

V gene TRBV5-5 combines with J gene TRBJ2-1, with 10 bases matching TRBD1. The CDR3 loop spans 14 amino acids. Trimming removed 4 bases from V and 8 bases from J; junction bases left unmatched: 6. Germline V gene data show CDR1 as SGHKS and CDR2 as YYEKEE (reference sequence). The CDR3 spells CASSIGTGVHEQFF. The CDR3, as DNA: TGTGCCAGCAGCATCGGGACAGGGGTACATGAGCAGTTCTTC.

The chain carries TRBV7-8 and TRBJ2-5; D unresolved. The germline CDR1 and CDR2 sequences are SGHVS and FQNEAQ. The germline V and J ends were trimmed by 2 bases and 6 bases, with 19 bases remaining between them. There are 16 residues in the CDR3. CDR3 bases: TGTGCCAGCAGCTTATCTGGTAGGAGTTCTTTGAAGACCCAGTACTTC. Its translation is CASSLSGRSSLKTQYF.

This chain uses TRBV9 with TRBJ2-5; possibly TRBD2 for D (6 bases). V lost 3 bases and J lost 2, with 14 bases in between. In germline, CDR1 is SGDLS, CDR2 YYNGEE. The CDR3 has 15 residues. Here the CDR3 DNA reads TGTGCCAGCAGCGCACATACCGGGACTCAAGAGACCCAGTACTTC. It translates to CASSAHTGTQETQYF. Variable domain in full (rest from reference TRBV9 and TRBJ2-5): DSGVTQTPKHLITATGQRVTLRCSPRSGDLSVYWYQQSLDQGLQFLIQYYNGEERAKGNILERFSAQQFPDLHSELNLSSLELGDSALYFCASSAHTGTQETQYFGPGTRLLVL.

The chain uses TRBV28 and TRBJ2-2; 11 bases line up with TRBD2. V lost 4 bases, J lost 2 bases, and 6 bases stayed unmatched. This CDR3 contains 17 residues. The V gene's germline CDR1 is MDHEN and CDR2 SYDVKM. The CDR3 spells CASSSRLAGGNTGELFF. CDR3 sequence (DNA): TGTGCCAGCAGTTCACGCCTAGCGGGAGGTAACACCGGGGAGCTGTTTTTT.

In DNA form, the CDR3 reads TGTGCCACCAGTGATACAATCGACAGGGGCGGGGAGCTGTTTTTT. It yields the protein CATSDTIDRGGELFF. V is TRBV24-1 and J is TRBJ2-2, with TRBD1 matching over 8 bases. The CDR3 loop spans 15 amino acids. Germline CDR1 KGHDR, CDR2 SFDVKD. The V gene end was trimmed by 3 bases and the J gene end by 7 bases; junction bases not matched to a gene: 6.

The chain combines TRBV20-1 with TRBJ2-1; 10 bases agree with TRBD2. Near its end, the DNA agrees better with TRBJ2-7, so the J call may be wrong. CDR1 is DFQATT, CDR2 SNEGSKA, per germline (reference sequence). The CDR3 is 16 amino acids. This CDR3 reads CSARDPGLASYNEQYF. As DNA, the CDR3 is TGCAGTGCTAGAGATCCGGGACTAGCGAGCTACAATGAGCAGTACTTC.

This clonotype was observed a few times. CDR3 DNA: TGTGCCACCAGTGATCCCCGGGGGGGACTAGCGGGGACAGATACGCAGTATTTT. Its translation is CATSDPRGGLAGTDTQYF. This chain connects TRBV24-1 to TRBJ2-3, with TRBD2 identical over 13 bases. Germline trimming cut 3 bases from V and 3 bases from J; bases unmatched to any gene: 8. There are 18 residues in the CDR3. From germline, CDR1 is KGHDR and CDR2 SFDVKD.

This clonotype was observed a handful of times. V and J are TRBV15 and TRBJ1-5; a possible D gene is TRBD1 (5 bases). CDR3 length: 16 amino acids. The germline V and J ends were trimmed by 0 bases and 2 bases, with 11 bases remaining between them. Germline V lookup: CDR1 LNHNV, CDR2 YYDKDF (reference sequence). The CDR3 DNA follows: TGTGCCACCAGCAGAGATTACGGAGGGGGCAATCAGCCCCAGCATTTT. Translation: CATSRDYGGGNQPQHF.

DNA for the CDR3: TGCGCCAGCAGCTTGACGACTAGCGGGAGGGCCATCAATGAGCAGTACTTC. Residues: CASSLTTSGRAINEQYF. V gene TRBV5-1 combines with J gene TRBJ2-5; 14 bases map to TRBD2. Germline CDR1 reads SGHRS; CDR2 reads YFSETQ. The CDR3 has 17 amino acids. V lost 1 base to trimming and J lost 11 bases; unmatched junction nucleotides: 13.